The 4 T cell receptor beta chains below all came from one sample that was sequenced in a study of PD-1 blockade in classical Hodgkin lymphoma. Profiled with immunoSEQ multiplex PCR; TCRdb holds only in-frame clones, not every one. Of 30,000 to 35,000 clones listed, around four fifths are singletons. All the patients suffered relapse after autologous stem cell transplantation, and brentuximab vedotin exposure differed. The starting material was peripheral blood mononuclear cells (PBMCs), obtained at baseline. The origin of the receptors is a human donor with classical Hodgkin lymphoma.

The chain links TRBV4-3 to TRBJ1-5, with TRBD1 as a possible D gene (5 bases). The V end was cut by 3 bases, the J end by 2 bases, with 17 bases between. The CDR3 is made up of 17 amino acids. CDR1 is LGHNA, CDR2 YSLEER, per germline. In DNA, the CDR3 is TGCGCCAGCAGCCAGGATGCGGCCAGGGTCGGCAATCAGCCCCAGCATTTT. It yields the protein CASSQDAARVGNQPQHF.

This sequence joins TRBV5-1 and TRBJ2-2; possibly TRBD1 for D (5 bases). From germline, CDR1 is SGHRS and CDR2 YFSETQ. Trimming cost V 3 bases and J 0 bases, with 9 bases left between them. CDR3 length: 15 amino acids. For the CDR3, the DNA is TGCGCCAGCAGCTCATCGACAGCGAACACCGGGGAGCTGTTTTTT. Translating it yields CASSSSTANTGELFF.

The chain has TRBV11-3 and TRBJ2-4; possible D gene TRBD2, 6 bases. The CDR3 runs 18 residues. With 0 bases removed from V and 0 bases from J, the gap between germline ends came to 15 bases. Germline assignment: CDR1 SGHNT and CDR2 YENEEA. The CDR3 is CASSLDQGGSIAKNIQYF. DNA for the CDR3: TGTGCCAGCAGCTTAGATCAAGGAGGGTCAATAGCCAAAAACATTCAGTACTTC.

The chain joins TRBV4-1 to TRBJ2-1; D may correspond to TRBD1 or TRBD2 (5 bases each). The V gene lost 0 bases and the J gene lost 4 bases, with 10 bases spanning the gap. The CDR3 runs 15 residues. Per germline, CDR1 MGHRA and CDR2 YSYEKL. CDR3 sequence: CASSQEGDLYNEQFF. The CDR3 DNA reads as TGCGCCAGCAGCCAAGAAGGGGACCTTTACAATGAGCAGTTCTTC.